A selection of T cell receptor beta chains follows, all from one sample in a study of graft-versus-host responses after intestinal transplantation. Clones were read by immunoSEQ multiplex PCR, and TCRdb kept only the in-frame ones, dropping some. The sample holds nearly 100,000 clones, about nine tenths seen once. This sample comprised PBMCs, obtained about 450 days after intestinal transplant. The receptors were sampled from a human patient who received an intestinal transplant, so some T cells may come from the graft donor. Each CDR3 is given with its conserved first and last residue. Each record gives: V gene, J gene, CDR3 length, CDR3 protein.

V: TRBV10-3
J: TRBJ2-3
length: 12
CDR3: CAISRTRDTQYF

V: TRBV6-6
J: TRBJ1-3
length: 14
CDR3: CASSHGRSGNTIYF

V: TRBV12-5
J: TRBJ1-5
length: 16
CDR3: CASGDSPKDRGQPQHF

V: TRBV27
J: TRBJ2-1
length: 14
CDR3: CASSLVLSYNEQFF

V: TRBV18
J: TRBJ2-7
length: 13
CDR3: CASSPTQGYEQYF

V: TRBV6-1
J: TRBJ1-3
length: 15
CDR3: CASRDDRVGRNTIYF

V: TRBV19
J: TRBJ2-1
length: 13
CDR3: CASSILGYNEQFF

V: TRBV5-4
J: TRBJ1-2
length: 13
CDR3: CASSLHISDGYTF

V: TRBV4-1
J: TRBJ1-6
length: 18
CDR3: CASSQEPFTGSYNSPLHF

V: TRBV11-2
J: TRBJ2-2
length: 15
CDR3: CASSLGWQNTGELFF

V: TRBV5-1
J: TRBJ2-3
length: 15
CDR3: CASSSQRTSTDTQYF

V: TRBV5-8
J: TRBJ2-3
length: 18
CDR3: CASRNPLAGGPSTDTQYF

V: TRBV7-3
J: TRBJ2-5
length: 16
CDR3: CASSLGSGGAPETQYF

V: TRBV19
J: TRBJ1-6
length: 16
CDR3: CASTKSVGHANSPLHF

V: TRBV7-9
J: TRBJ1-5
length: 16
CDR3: CASSDRDMGGNQPQHF

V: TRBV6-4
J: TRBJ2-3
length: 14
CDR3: CASSDLEDPNTQYF

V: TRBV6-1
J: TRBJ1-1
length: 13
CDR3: CASTFATGTEAFF

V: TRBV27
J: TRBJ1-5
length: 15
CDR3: CASSPSTGVSQPQHF

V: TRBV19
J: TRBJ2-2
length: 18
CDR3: CASSFSSGGAGSPGELFF

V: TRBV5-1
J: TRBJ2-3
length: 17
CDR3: CASSLFFSGGAEDTQYF

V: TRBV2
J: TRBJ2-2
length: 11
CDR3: CASRSAGELFF

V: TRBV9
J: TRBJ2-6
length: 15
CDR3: CASNSQGSGANVLTF

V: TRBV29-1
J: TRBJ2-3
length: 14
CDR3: CSVVNFRGRDTQYF

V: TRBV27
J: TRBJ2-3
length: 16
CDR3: CASSPPLAASTDTQYF

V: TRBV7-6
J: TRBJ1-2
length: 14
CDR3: CASSPPGGGYGYTF

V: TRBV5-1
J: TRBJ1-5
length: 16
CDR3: CASSSGQGRGGQPQHF

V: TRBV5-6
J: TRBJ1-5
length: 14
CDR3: CASSLGSSNQPQHF

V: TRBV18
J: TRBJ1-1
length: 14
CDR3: CASSPPETNTEAFF

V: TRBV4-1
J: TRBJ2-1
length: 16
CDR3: CASSQDHQVSYNEQFF

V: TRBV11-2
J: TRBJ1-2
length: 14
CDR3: CASSAYRGPSGYTF

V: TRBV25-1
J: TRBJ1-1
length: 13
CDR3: CASSERFGTEAFF

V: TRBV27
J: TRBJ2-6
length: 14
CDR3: CASSLWGGANVLTF

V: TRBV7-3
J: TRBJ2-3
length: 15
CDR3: CASSLGAGTPDTQYF

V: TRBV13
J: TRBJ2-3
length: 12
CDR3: CASSLRTDTQYF

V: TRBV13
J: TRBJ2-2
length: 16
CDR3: CASSLGFPGDTGELFF

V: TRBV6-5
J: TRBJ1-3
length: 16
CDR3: CASSYSGTGSGNTIYF